A selection of T cell receptor beta chains follows, all from one sample in a study of T cells in localized non-small cell lung cancer. TCRdb's table, derived via immunoSEQ multiplex PCR, lists solely in-frame clones and lacks some. Of over a thousand clones in the sample, less than 25% were seen once. This sample comprised normal lung tissue next to the tumor, obtained before any cancer treatment. All receptors come from a male donor older than 55 with stage III squamous cell lung carcinoma. Both conserved end residues are part of each CDR3. Fields, in order: clone size, V gene, J gene, D gene, CDR3 DNA, CDR3 protein. The D gene is left open where the match is weak. The size entry is marked missing in some rows and otherwise reads once, few, many or a size class.

size: few; V: TRBV6-8; J: TRBJ2-2; D: -; DNA: TGTGCCAGCAGACAAACCTGGACAGTCGAGATGACCGGGGAGCTGTTTTTT; CDR3: CASRQTWTVEMTGELFF
size: few; V: TRBV6-8; J: TRBJ2-7; D: -; DNA: TGTGCCAGCAGTTACTCCCGGCTTGGTTCCTACGAGCAGTACTTC; CDR3: CASSYSRLGSYEQYF
size: large; V: TRBV11-3; J: TRBJ1-1; D: -; DNA: TGTGCCAGCAGCCCCATGGGGGGCGGGGGCACTGAAGCTTTCTTT; CDR3: CASSPMGGGGTEAFF
size: -; V: TRBV11-3; J: TRBJ2-1; D: -; DNA: TGTGCCAGCAGCCTTGGAGGGGGGTCGAGTGAGCAGTTCTTC; CDR3: CASSLGGGSSEQFF
size: few; V: TRBV9; J: TRBJ2-1; D: -; DNA: TGTGCCAGCAGCGTAGAAGCAGCGGAATACAATGAGCAGTTCTTC; CDR3: CASSVEAAEYNEQFF
size: -; V: TRBV6-8; J: TRBJ1-1; D: -; DNA: TGTGCCAGCAGTTACTCGATGATGAACACTGAAGCTTTCTTT; CDR3: CASSYSMMNTEAFF
size: few; V: TRBV6-8; J: TRBJ2-7; D: TRBD2; DNA: TGTGCCATCAGTGGTGGGACTAACCACCGCTACGAGCAGTACTTC; CDR3: CAISGGTNHRYEQYF
size: -; V: TRBV29-1; J: TRBJ2-5; D: -; DNA: TGCAGCGTTGATATCCCCCCGGGCCAAGAGACCCAGTACTTC; CDR3: CSVDIPPGQETQYF
size: medium-sized; V: TRBV6-8; J: TRBJ2-7; D: TRBD1; DNA: TGTGCCAGCAGCTACCTTGACAGGGGGCTTTCCTACGAGCAGTACTTC; CDR3: CASSYLDRGLSYEQYF
size: medium-sized; V: TRBV11-3; J: TRBJ1-1; D: -; DNA: TGTGCCAGCAGCCCTCGGACGGGCCCCATGAACACTGAAGCTTTCTTT; CDR3: CASSPRTGPMNTEAFF